This T cell receptor (beta chain) appears in the sequencing data of a study of blood T cell repertoires in COVID-19. Study-level background: Whether acute or convalescent, the COVID-19 samples came from the United States, Italy and Spain. Nucleic acid was either cDNA or gDNA, and it came from T cells, B-cell-depleted T cells, or PBMCs.

In this sample, this clone turned up a few times. Method: immunoSEQ multiplex PCR; TCRdb's copy keeps in-frame clones and lacks some. Counted here are fewer than 130,000 clones, over 75% occurring once; the ten biggest clones make up more than 20%. The germline CDR1 and CDR2 sequences are SGHRS and YFSETQ. This CDR3 has 13 residues. Trimming cost V 0 bases and J 5 bases, with 8 bases left between them. The gene calls are TRBV5-1 and TRBJ1-1, with D unresolved. Material for sequencing was peripheral blood. The sequence was collected from a man between 65 and 79 years old with active or convalescent COVID-19. CDR3: CASSLGGGTEAFF. The CDR3 nucleotides are TGCGCCAGCAGCTTGGGGGGAGGAACTGAAGCTTTCTTT.